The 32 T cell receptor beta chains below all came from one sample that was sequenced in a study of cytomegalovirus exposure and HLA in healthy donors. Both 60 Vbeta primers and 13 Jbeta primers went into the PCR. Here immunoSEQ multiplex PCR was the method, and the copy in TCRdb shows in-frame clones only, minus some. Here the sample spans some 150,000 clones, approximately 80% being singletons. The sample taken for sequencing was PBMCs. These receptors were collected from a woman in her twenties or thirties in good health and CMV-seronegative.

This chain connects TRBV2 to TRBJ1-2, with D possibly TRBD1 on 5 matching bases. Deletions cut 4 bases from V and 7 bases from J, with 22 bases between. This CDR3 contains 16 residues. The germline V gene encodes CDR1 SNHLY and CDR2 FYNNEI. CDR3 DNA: TGTGCCAGCAGTGTTAAGCGTGGCAGGGATGGGGCTGGCTACACCTTC. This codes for CASSVKRGRDGAGYTF.

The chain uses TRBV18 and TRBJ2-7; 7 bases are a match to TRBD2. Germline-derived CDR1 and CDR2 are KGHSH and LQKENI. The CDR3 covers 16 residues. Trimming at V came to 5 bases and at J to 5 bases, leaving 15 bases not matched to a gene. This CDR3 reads CASSELPGLLINEQYF. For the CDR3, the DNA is TGTGCCAGCTCAGAACTGCCGGGACTACTTATTAACGAGCAGTACTTC.

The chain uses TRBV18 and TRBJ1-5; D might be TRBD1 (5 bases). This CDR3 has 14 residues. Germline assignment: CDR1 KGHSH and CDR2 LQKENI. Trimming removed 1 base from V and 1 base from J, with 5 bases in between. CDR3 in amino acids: CASSPQGSNQPQHF. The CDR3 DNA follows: TGTGCCAGCTCACCACAGGGGAGCAATCAGCCCCAGCATTTT.

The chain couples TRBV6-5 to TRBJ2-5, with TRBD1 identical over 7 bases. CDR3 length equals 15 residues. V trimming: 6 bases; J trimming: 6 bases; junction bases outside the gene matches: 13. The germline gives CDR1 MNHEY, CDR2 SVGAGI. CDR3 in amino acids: CASSPLSRGTKTQYF. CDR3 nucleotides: TGTGCCAGCAGCCCCCTCTCCAGGGGGACGAAGACCCAGTACTTC.

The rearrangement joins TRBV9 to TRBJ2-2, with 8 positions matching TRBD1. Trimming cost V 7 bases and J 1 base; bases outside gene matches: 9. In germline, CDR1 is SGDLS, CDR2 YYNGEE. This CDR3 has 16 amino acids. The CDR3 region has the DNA TGTGCCAGCCAAACCCCCGGGACAGGGAACACCGGGGAGCTGTTTTTT. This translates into CASQTPGTGNTGELFF.

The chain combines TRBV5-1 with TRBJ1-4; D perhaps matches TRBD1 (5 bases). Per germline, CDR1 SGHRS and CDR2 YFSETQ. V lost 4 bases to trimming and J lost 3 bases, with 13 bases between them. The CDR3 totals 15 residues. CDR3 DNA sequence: TGCGCCAGCAGCCCGCAGGGTATAGCTAATGAAAAACTGTTTTTT. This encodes CASSPQGIANEKLFF.

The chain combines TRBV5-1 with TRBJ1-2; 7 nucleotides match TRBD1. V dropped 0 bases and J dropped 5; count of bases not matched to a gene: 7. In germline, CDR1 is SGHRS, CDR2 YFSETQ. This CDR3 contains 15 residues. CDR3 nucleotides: TGCGCCAGCAGCTTGGGGGCTGGACAGGCGTATGGCTACACCTTC. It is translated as CASSLGAGQAYGYTF.

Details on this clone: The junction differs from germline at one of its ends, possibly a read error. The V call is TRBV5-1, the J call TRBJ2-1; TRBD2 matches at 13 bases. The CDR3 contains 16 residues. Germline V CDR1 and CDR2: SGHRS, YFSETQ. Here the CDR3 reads CASNLRTSGRGNEQFF. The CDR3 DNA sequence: TGCGCCAGCAACTTGCGGACTAGCGGGAGAGGCAATGAGCAGTTCTTC.

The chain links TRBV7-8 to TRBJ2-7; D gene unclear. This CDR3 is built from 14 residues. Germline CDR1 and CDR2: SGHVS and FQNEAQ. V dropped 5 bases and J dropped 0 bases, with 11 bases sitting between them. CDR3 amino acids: CASSEMRNSYEQYF. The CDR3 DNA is TGTGCCAGCAGCGAAATGAGGAACTCCTACGAGCAGTACTTC.

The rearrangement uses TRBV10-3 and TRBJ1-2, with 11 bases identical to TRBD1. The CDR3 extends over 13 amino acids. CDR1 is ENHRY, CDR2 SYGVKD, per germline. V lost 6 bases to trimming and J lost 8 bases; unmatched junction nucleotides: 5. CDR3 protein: CAISGQGARGYTF. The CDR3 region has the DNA TGTGCCATCAGCGGACAGGGGGCTCGGGGCTACACCTTC.

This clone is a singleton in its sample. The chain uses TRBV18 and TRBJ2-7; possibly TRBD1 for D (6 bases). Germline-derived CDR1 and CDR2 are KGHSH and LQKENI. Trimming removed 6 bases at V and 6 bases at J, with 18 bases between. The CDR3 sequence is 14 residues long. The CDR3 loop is CASSRTGTIGEQYF. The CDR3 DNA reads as TGTGCCAGCTCCCGGACCGGGACAATCGGCGAGCAGTACTTC.

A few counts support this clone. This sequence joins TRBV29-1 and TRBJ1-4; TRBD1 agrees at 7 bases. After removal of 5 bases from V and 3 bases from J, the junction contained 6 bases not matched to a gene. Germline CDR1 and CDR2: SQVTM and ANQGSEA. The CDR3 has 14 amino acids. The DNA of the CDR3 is TGCAGCGTTAGACAGGGTATGCCTAATGAAAAACTGTTTTTT. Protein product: CSVRQGMPNEKLFF.

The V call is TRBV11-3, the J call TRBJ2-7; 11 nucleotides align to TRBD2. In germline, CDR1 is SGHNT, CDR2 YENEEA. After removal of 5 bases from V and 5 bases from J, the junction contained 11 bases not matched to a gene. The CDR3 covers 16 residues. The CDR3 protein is CASSPGSGRAGHEQYF. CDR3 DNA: TGTGCCAGCAGCCCGGGTAGCGGGAGGGCCGGCCACGAGCAGTACTTC.

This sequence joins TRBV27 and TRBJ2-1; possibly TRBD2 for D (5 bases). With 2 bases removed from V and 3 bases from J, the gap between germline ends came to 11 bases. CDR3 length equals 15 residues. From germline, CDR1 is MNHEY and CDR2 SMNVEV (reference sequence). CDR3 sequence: CASSLRAGNYNEQFF. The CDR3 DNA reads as TGTGCCAGCAGTTTAAGGGCGGGCAACTACAATGAGCAGTTCTTC.

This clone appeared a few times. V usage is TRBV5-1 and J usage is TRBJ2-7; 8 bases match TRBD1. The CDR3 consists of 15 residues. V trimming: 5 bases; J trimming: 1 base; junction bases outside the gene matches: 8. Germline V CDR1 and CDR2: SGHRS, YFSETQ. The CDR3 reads CASSFRTGPSYEQYF. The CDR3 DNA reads TGCGCCAGCAGTTTCCGGACAGGGCCATCCTACGAGCAGTACTTC.

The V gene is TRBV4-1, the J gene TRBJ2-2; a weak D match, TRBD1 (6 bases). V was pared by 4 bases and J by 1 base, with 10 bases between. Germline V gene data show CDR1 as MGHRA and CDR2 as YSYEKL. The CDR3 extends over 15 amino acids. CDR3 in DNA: TGCGCCAGCAGCCCCGGGACAAGGAACACCGGGGAGCTGTTTTTT. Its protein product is CASSPGTRNTGELFF.

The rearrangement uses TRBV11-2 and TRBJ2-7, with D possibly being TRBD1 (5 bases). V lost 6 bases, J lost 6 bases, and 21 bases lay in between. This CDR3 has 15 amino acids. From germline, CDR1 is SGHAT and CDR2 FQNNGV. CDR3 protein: CASRYDSTLRLEQYF. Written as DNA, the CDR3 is TGTGCCAGCAGATATGACAGCACGCTACGTCTCGAGCAGTACTTC.

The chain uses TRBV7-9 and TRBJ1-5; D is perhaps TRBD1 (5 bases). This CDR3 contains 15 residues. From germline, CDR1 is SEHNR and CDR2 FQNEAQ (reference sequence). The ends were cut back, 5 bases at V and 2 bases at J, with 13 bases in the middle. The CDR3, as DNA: TGTGCCAGCAGCCCCCTGCCGACAGGCAATCAGCCCCAGCATTTT. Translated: CASSPLPTGNQPQHF.

The CDR3 is CASSFTGEETQYF. The CDR3 DNA reads TGTGCCAGCAGTTTTACAGGGGAAGAGACCCAGTACTTC. The chain combines TRBV27 with TRBJ2-5, with 7 positions matching TRBD1. Germline CDR1 is MNHEY and CDR2 is SMNVEV (reference sequence). This CDR3 contains 13 residues. The junction had 1 base not matched to a gene; V was cut back by 3 bases and J by 3 bases.

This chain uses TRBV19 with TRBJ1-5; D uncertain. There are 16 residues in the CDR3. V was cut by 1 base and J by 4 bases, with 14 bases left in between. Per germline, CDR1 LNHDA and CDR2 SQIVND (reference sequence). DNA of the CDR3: TGTGCCAGTAGTATAGCCGTAAGAGGGTTTAATCAGCCCCAGCATTTT. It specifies CASSIAVRGFNQPQHF.

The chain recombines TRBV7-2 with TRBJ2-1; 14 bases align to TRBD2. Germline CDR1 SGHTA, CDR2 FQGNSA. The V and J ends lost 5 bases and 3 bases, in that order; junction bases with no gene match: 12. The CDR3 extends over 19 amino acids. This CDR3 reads CASSIPGTSGSPVYNEQFF. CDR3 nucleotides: TGTGCCAGCAGCATTCCCGGGACTAGCGGGAGTCCGGTCTACAATGAGCAGTTCTTC.

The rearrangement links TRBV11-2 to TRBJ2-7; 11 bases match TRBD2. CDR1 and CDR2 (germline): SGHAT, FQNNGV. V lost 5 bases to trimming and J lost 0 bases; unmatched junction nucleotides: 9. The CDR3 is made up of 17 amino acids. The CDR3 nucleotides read TGTGCCAGCAGCCCCCGGACCGGGACTAGCGGCTCCTACGAGCAGTACTTC. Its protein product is CASSPRTGTSGSYEQYF. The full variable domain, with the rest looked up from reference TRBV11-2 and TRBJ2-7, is EAGVAQSPRYKIIEKRQSVAFWCNPISGHATLYWYQQILGQGPKLLIQFQNNGVVDDSQLPKDRFSAERLKGVDSTLKIQPAKLEDSAVYLCASSPRTGTSGSYEQYFGPGTRLTVT.

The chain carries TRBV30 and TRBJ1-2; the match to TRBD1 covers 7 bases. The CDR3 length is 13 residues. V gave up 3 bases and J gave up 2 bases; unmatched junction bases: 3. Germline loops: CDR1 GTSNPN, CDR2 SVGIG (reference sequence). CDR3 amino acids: CAWRQGPNYGYTF. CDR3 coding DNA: TGTGCCTGGAGACAGGGGCCAAACTATGGCTACACCTTC.

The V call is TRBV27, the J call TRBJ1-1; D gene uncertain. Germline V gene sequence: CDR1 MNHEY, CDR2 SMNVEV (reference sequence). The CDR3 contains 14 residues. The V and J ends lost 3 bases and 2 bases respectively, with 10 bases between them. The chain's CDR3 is CASSFNAYNTEAFF. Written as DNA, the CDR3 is TGTGCCAGCAGTTTCAACGCCTATAACACTGAAGCTTTCTTT.

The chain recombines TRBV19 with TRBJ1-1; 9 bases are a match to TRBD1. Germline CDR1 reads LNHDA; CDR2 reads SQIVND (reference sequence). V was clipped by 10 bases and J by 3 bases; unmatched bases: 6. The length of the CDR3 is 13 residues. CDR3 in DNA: TGTGCCATCAACAGGGGGCCGGACACTGAAGCTTTCTTT. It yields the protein CAINRGPDTEAFF. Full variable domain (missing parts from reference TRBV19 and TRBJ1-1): DGGITQSPKYLFRKEGQNVTLSCEQNLNHDAMYWYRQDPGQGLRLIYYSQIVNDFQKGDIAEGYSVSREKKESFPLTVTSAQKNPTAFYLCAINRGPDTEAFFGQGTRLTVV.

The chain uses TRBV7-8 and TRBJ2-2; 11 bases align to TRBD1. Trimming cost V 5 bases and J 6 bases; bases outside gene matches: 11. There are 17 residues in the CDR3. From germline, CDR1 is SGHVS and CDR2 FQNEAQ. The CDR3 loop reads CASSRNMVGQGAGELFF. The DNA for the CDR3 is TGTGCCAGCAGCCGGAATATGGTGGGACAGGGGGCCGGGGAGCTGTTTTTT.

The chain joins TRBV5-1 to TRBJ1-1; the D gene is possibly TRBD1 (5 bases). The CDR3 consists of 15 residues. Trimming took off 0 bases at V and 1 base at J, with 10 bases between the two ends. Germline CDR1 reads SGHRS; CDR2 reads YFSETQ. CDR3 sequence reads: CASSLDGQGNTEAFF. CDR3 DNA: TGCGCCAGCAGCTTGGATGGGCAGGGGAACACTGAAGCTTTCTTT. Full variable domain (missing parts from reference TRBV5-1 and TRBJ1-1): KAGVTQTPRYLIKTRGQQVTLSCSPISGHRSVSWYQQTPGQGLQFLFEYFSETQRNKGNFPGRFSGRQFSNSRSEMNVSTLELGDSALYLCASSLDGQGNTEAFFGQGTRLTVV.

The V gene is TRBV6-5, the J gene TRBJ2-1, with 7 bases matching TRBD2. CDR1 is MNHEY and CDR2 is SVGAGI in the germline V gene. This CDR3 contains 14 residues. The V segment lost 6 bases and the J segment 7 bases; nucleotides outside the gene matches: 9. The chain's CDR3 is CASREAGVHNEQFF. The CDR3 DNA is TGTGCCAGCAGGGAGGCGGGGGTACATAATGAGCAGTTCTTC.

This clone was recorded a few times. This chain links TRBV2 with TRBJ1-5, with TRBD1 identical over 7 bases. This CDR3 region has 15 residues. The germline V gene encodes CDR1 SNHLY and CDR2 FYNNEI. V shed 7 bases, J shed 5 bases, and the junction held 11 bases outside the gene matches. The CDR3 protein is CASKVGRGSYQPQHF. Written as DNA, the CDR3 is TGTGCCAGCAAAGTAGGCAGGGGGTCGTATCAGCCCCAGCATTTT. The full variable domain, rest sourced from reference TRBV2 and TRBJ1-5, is EPEVTQTPSHQVTQMGQEVILRCVPISNHLYFYWYRQILGQKVEFLVSFYNNEISEKSEIFDDQFSVERPDGSNFTLKIRSTKLEDSAMYFCASKVGRGSYQPQHFGDGTRLSIL.

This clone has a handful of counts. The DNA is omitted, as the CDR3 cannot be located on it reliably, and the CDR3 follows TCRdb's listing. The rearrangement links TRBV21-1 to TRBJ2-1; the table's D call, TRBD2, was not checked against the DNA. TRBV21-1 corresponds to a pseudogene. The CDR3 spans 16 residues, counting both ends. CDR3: CASSKVGGGSYNEQFF.

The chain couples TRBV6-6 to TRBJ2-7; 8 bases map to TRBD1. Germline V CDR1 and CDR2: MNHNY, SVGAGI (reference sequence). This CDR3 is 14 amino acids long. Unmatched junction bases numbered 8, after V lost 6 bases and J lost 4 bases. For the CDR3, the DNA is TGTGCCAGCAGCCCTGAGGACAGGGATTACGAGCAGTACTTC. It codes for CASSPEDRDYEQYF.

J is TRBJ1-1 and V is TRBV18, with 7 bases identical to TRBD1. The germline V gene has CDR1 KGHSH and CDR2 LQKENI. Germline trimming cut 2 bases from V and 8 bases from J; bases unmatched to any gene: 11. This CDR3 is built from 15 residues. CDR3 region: CASSPTGTADREAFF. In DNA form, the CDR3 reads TGTGCCAGCTCACCAACCGGGACAGCCGATAGGGAAGCTTTCTTT.